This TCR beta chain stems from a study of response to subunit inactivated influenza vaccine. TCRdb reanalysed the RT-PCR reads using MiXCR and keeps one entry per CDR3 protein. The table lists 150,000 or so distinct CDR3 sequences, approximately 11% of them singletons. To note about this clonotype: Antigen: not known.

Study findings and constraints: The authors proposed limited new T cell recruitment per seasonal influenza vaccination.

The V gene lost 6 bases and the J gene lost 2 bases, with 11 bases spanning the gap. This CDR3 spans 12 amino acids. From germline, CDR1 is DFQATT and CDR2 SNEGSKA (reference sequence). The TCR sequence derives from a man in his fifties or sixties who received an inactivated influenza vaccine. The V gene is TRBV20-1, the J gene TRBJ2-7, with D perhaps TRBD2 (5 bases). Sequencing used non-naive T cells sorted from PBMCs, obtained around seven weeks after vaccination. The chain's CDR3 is CSALGDTYEQYF. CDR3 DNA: TGCAGTGCCCTCGGGGATACCTACGAGCAGTACTTC.